Listed below are T cell receptor beta chains from one sample, sequenced in a study of blood T cells in healthy people across ages. TCRdb re-called the 5' RACE reads through MiXCR, storing one row per CDR3 protein. The sample lists approximately 680,000 distinct CDR3 sequences; approximately 31% were seen once. Input material: blood. These receptors were collected from an elderly woman in good health. The CDR3 runs from the conserved cysteine through the conserved F or W. D genes are given only for firm matches. Expanded clones are given a class, and other clones once, few, many or no size at all.

CSADTVKSNYGYTF	TGCAGTGCTGACACAGTTAAGTCTAACTATGGCTACACCTTC	TRBJ1-2	.	many	TRBV20-1
CASSPGGGGRITDTQYF	TGCGCCAGCAGCCCCGGGGGCGGGGGTCGAATCACAGATACGCAGTATTTT	TRBJ2-3	.	many	TRBV5-1
CASSLEASMGYGYTF	TGTGCCAGCAGTTTAGAGGCCAGTATGGGGTATGGCTACACCTTC	TRBJ1-2	.	.	TRBV27
CASSPIPGLAGVKDTQYF	TGTGCCAGCAGCCCAATCCCGGGACTAGCGGGGGTTAAGGATACGCAGTATTTT	TRBJ2-3	TRBD2	.	TRBV9
CSFRNSYEQYF	TGCAGCTTCCGTAACAGCTACGAGCAGTACTTC	TRBJ2-7	.	.	TRBV29-1
CASSHQRGGYTF	TGTGCCAGCAGCCACCAAAGGGGGGGCTACACCTTC	TRBJ1-2	.	many	TRBV7-2
CATSSKHQNNEQFF	TGTGCCACCAGCAGCAAGCACCAAAACAATGAGCAGTTCTTC	TRBJ2-1	.	few	TRBV15
CASSERTGNSPLHF	TGTGCCAGCAGCGAGAGGACAGGTAATTCACCCCTCCACTTT	TRBJ1-6	TRBD1	many	TRBV9
CASSYSISGNTIYF	TGTGCCAGCAGTTACTCGATCTCTGGAAACACCATATATTTT	TRBJ1-3	.	once	TRBV6-6
CASSSSSGGPETQYF	TGTGCCAGCAGCTCTTCCAGCGGGGGCCCAGAGACCCAGTACTTC	TRBJ2-5	TRBD2	.	TRBV7-2
CASSSTGQGSCNEQFF	TGTGCCAGCAGCTCGACCGGACAGGGCTCCTGCAATGAGCAGTTCTTC	TRBJ2-1	TRBD1	.	TRBV7-6
CASSGTSGTDTQYF	TGTGCCAGCTCCGGGACTAGCGGCACAGATACGCAGTATTTT	TRBJ2-3	TRBD2	many	TRBV7-2
CAISERGAGETGELFF	TGTGCCATCAGTGAAAGGGGAGCGGGGGAGACCGGGGAGCTGTTTTTT	TRBJ2-2	TRBD2	.	TRBV10-3
CSVAQGQDGYTF	TGCAGCGTTGCCCAGGGGCAGGATGGCTACACCTTC	TRBJ1-2	.	.	TRBV29-1
CASSLARLVYEQYF	TGTGCCAGCAGCTTAGCCAGACTAGTGTACGAGCAGTACTTC	TRBJ2-7	.	.	TRBV7-2
CASSQTVGSGQPQHF	TGTGCCAGCAGCCAAACAGTGGGGTCGGGTCAGCCCCAGCATTTT	TRBJ1-5	.	many	TRBV3-1
CASSQDGTGVRETQYF	TGCGCCAGCAGCCAAGATGGAACTGGCGTTAGAGAGACCCAGTACTTC	TRBJ2-5	.	.	TRBV4-1
CASSPARQGRGSAFF	TGTGCCAGCAGTCCCGCTCGACAGGGACGAGGTTCAGCTTTCTTT	TRBJ1-1	TRBD1	once	TRBV27
CASRTGLAGGPGTDTQYF	TGCGCCAGCAGAACGGGACTAGCGGGGGGGCCTGGCACAGATACGCAGTATTTT	TRBJ2-3	TRBD2	.	TRBV5-1
CASSWGIGGDTEAFF	TGCGCCAGCAGCTGGGGAATTGGGGGGGACACTGAAGCTTTCTTT	TRBJ1-1	.	.	TRBV5-1
CASSQWGLTDYGYTF	TGTGCCAGCAGCCAATGGGGGCTGACGGACTATGGCTACACCTTC	TRBJ1-2	.	.	TRBV4-2
CASSLWDREARETQYF	TGTGCCAGCAGCCTTTGGGACAGGGAAGCCCGAGAGACCCAGTACTTC	TRBJ2-5	TRBD1	many	TRBV3-1
CASSPQIRGAGNTIYF	TGCGCCAGCAGCCCCCAAATCCGGGGGGCTGGAAACACCATATATTTT	TRBJ1-3	.	few	TRBV4-3
CASRSSGFTDMQYF	TGTGCCAGCAGAAGCAGCGGTTTCACAGATATGCAGTATTTT	TRBJ2-3	.	.	TRBV12-3/TRBV12-4
CASSEGGLRYEQYF	TGTGCCAGCAGCGAGGGGGGCTTACGTTACGAGCAGTACTTC	TRBJ2-7	.	.	TRBV7-6
CAITPSGGETQYF	TGTGCCATCACTCCTAGCGGGGGAGAGACCCAGTACTTC	TRBJ2-5	TRBD2	.	TRBV3-1
CASQTTDTQYF	TGTGCCAGCCAAACCACAGATACGCAGTATTTT	TRBJ2-3	.	many	TRBV7-9
CASSQSGRNTGELFF	TGCGCCAGCAGCCAAAGCGGGCGGAACACCGGGGAGCTGTTTTTT	TRBJ2-2	.	.	TRBV4-1
CASSNRRPGHQPQHF	TGTGCCAGCAGCAACCGTAGACCAGGGCATCAGCCCCAGCATTTT	TRBJ1-5	.	few	TRBV21-1